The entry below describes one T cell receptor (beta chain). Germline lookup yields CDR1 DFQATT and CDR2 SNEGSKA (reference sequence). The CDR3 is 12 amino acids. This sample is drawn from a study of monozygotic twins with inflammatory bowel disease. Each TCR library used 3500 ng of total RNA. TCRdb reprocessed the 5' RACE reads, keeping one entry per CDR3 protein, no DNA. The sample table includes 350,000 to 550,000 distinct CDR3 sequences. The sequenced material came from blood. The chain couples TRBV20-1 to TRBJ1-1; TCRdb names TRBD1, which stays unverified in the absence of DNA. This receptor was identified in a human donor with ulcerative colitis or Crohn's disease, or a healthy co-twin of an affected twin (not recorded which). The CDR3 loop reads CSAGGGGTEAFF.